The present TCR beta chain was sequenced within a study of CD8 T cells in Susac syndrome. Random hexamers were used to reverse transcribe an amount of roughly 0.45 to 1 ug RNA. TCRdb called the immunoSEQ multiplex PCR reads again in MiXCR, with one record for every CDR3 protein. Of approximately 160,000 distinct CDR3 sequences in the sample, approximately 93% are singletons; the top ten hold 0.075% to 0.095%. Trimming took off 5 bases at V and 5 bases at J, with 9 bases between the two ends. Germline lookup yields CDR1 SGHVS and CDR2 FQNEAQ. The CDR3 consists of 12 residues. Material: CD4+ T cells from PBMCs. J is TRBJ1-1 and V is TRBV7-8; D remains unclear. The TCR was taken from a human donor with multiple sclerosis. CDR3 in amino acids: CASSADPTEAFF. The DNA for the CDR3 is TGTGCCAGCAGCGCGGACCCGACTGAAGCTTTCTTT.